This T cell receptor beta chain was sequenced in a study of blood T cell repertoires in COVID-19. The wider study: COVID-19 samples from acute and convalescent phases originated in the United States, Italy and Spain. The cDNA or gDNA used as material had been derived from T cells, B-cell-depleted T cells, or PBMCs.

This table comes from immunoSEQ multiplex PCR, and its TCRdb copy is limited to in-frame clones, with some not included. This sample has around 200,000 clones, with approximately 87% found just once. Germline assignment: CDR1 SNHLY and CDR2 FYNNEI. V lost 6 bases to trimming and J lost 7 bases; unmatched junction nucleotides: 6. The CDR3 totals 14 residues. V gene TRBV2 combines with J gene TRBJ2-2; 9 nucleotides align to TRBD1. This receptor was obtained from a woman in her forties or fifties with acute or convalescent COVID-19. Sequenced sample: peripheral blood. The CDR3 loop is CASRVQGANGELFF. CDR3 bases: TGTGCCAGCAGAGTACAGGGGGCGAACGGGGAGCTGTTTTTT.